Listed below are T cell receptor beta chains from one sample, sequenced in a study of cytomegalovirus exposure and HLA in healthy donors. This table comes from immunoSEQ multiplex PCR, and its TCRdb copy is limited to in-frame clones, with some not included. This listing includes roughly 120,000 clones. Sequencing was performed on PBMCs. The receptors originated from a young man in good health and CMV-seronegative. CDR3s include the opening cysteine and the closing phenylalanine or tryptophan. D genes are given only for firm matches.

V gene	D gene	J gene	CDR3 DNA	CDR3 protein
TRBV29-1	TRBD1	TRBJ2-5	TGCAGCGTCAACCGGGACAGGGATCTGGAGACCCAGTACTTC	CSVNRDRDLETQYF
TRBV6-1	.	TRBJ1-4	TGTGCCAGCAGTACGGACAGTACAACTAATGAAAAACTGTTTTTT	CASSTDSTTNEKLFF
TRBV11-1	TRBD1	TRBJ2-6	TGTGCCAGCAGCTCCCCCCTCCGGGACAGGGTCTCTGGGGCCAACGTCCTGACTTTC	CASSSPLRDRVSGANVLTF
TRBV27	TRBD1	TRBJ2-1	TGTGCCAGCAGCACCCCACCCGGGACAGGTGGGTATGAGCAGTTCTTC	CASSTPPGTGGYEQFF
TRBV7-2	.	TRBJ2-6	TGTGCCAGCTCCGAACAGGTTAGAACTGGGGCCAACGTCCTGACTTTC	CASSEQVRTGANVLTF
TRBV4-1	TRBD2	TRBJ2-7	TGCGCCAGCAGTCTCTCTAGCGGGATCCGCGGGGGGTACGAGCAGTACTTC	CASSLSSGIRGGYEQYF
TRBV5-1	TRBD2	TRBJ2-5	TGCGCCAGCAGCTTGAGTACGGGAGGAGGTGAGACCCAGTACTTC	CASSLSTGGGETQYF
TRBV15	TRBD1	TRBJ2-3	TGTGCCACCAGCCTAAGAACAGGGGTAGGGTCAGATACGCAGTATTTT	CATSLRTGVGSDTQYF
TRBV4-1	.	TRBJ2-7	TGCGCCAGCAGCCAAGACCAGCTCGGGGTGCGCTACGAGCAGTACTTC	CASSQDQLGVRYEQYF
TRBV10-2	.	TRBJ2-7	TGCGCCAGCAGTAACGGGAGAGCCTACGAGCAGTACTTC	CASSNGRAYEQYF
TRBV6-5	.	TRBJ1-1	TGTGCCAGCAGTTATGAGGGAGACACTGAAGCTTTCTTT	CASSYEGDTEAFF
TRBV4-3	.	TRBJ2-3	TGCGCCAGCAGCCAAGGGTCGGGAGTCAGCGCAGATACGCAGTATTTT	CASSQGSGVSADTQYF
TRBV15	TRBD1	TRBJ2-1	TGTGCCACCAGCAGGCGGGACAGGGGCTACAATGAGCAGTTCTTC	CATSRRDRGYNEQFF
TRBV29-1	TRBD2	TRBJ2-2	TGCAGCGTTCTAGCGGGAGAAACCGGGGAGCTGTTTTTT	CSVLAGETGELFF
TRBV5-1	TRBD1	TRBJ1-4	TGCGCCAGCAGAATCGAACAGGGGACTAATGAAAAACTGTTTTTT	CASRIEQGTNEKLFF
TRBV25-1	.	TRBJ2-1	TGTGCCAGCAGCCAAAGGGGGGGCATTTACAATGAGCAGTTCTTC	CASSQRGGIYNEQFF
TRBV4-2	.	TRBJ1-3	TGTGCCAGCAGCCAAGATCGGGAAGCGGCACGTTCGATCTCTGGAAACACCATATATTTT	CASSQDREAARSISGNTIYF
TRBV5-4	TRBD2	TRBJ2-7	TGTGCCAGCAGCCCCATAGGGACTAGCGGGAGGGTAGGAAACGAGCAGTACTTC	CASSPIGTSGRVGNEQYF
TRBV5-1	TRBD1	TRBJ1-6	TGCGCCAGCAGCTTGGCTGCAGGGGGCAATTCACCCCTCCACTTT	CASSLAAGGNSPLHF
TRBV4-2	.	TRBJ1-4	TGTGCCAGCAGCCCCCGGGGAGGGAGTGAAAAACTGTTTTTT	CASSPRGGSEKLFF
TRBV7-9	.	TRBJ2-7	TGTGCCAGCAGCTTAGTGAGCGGGCGCCGAGGCGAGCAGTACTTC	CASSLVSGRRGEQYF
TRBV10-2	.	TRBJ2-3	TGCGCCAGCAGACCCGGGACTAGCACAGATACGCAGTATTTT	CASRPGTSTDTQYF
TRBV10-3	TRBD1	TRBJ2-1	TGTGCCATCAGTGCTAGGACAGGGACAACAAATGAGCAGTTCTTC	CAISARTGTTNEQFF
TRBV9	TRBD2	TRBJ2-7	TGTGCCAGCAGCTCGGGACTAGCGGGGTCGTCCGAGCAGTACTTC	CASSSGLAGSSEQYF